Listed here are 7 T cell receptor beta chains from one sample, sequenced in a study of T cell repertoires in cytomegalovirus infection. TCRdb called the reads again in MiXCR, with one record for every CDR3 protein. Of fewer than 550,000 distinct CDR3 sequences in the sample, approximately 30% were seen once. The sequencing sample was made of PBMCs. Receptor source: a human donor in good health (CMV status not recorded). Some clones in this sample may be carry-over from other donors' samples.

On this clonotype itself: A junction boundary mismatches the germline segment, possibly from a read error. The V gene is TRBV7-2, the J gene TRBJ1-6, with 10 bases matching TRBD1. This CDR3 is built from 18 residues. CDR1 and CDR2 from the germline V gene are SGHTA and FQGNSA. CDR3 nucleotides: TGTGCCAGCAGCTCCGGGACAGGGGTCCTAGAGTATAATTCCCCCCTCCACTTT. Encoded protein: CASSSGTGVLEYNSPLHF. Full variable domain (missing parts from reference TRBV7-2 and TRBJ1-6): GAGVSQSPSNKVTEKGKDVELRCDPISGHTALYWYRQSLGQGLEFLIYFQGNSAPDKSGLPSDRFSAERTGGSVSTLTIQRTQQEDSAVYLCASSSGTGVLEYNSPLHFGNGTRLTVT.

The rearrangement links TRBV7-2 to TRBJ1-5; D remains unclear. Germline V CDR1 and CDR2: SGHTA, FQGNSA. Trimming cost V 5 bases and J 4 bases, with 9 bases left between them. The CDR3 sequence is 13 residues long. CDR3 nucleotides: TGTGCCAGCAGCAGACACCGAAATCAGCCCCAGCATTTT. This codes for CASSRHRNQPQHF.

CDR3 sequence: CASSRRDSYTDTQYF. The CDR3 coding sequence is TGTGCCAGCAGCCGCCGGGACAGTTACACAGATACGCAGTATTTT. The chain joins TRBV7-9 to TRBJ2-3; 7 bases match TRBD1. Losses at the gene ends were 5 bases for V and 2 bases for J; bases not matched to a gene: 7. The CDR3 runs to 15 residues. Germline V gene data show CDR1 as SEHNR and CDR2 as FQNEAQ (reference sequence).

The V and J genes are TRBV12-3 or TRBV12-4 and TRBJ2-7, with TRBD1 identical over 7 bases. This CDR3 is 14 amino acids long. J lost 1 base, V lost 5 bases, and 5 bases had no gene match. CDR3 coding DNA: TGTGCCAGCAGTACCGCGACAGGGTCCTACGAGCAGTACTTC. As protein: CASSTATGSYEQYF.

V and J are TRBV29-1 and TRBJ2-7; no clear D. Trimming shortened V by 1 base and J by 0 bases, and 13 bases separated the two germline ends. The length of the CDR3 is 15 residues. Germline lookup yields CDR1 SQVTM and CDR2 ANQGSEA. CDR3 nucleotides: TGCAGCGTTGAAGGGCCAGCTCAATACTCCTACGAGCAGTACTTC. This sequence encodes CSVEGPAQYSYEQYF.

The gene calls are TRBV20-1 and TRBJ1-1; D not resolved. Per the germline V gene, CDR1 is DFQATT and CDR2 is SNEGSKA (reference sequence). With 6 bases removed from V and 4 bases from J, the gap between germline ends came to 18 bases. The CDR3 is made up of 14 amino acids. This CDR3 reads CSAQDGVGFTEAFF. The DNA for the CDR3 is TGCAGTGCCCAGGACGGGGTAGGGTTCACTGAAGCTTTCTTT.

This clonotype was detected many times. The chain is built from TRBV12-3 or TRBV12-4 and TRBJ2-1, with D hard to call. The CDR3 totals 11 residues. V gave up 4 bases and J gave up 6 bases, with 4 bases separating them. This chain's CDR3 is CASSSPNEQFF. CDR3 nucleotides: TGTGCCAGCAGTTCCCCCAATGAGCAGTTCTTC.